This T cell receptor (beta chain) was recovered during a study of T cell responses to AZD1222 COVID-19 vaccine. Turning to the study itself: Pooled in the analysis were second doses at about 4 or about 12 weeks. Study observations and caveats: Spike-wide vaccine-associated CD4 TCRs dominated at 160-218 and 743-854. Repertoire collection took place solely once the T cell response had peaked. Increases in Spike-specific TCR breadth and depth were seen after two AZD1222 doses.

On this clone: Its antigen is still unknown.

Method: immunoSEQ multiplex PCR; TCRdb's copy keeps in-frame clones and lacks some. The sample has 95,000 to 150,000 clones; under 90% are singletons. CDR3 length: 16 residues. The V and J ends lost 3 bases and 5 bases, in that order; junction bases with no gene match: 10. Germline V gene sequence: CDR1 SGHRS, CDR2 YFSETQ. Sample: peripheral blood, taken on day 0 of AZD1222 vaccination. The receptor comes from an adult in good health. V usage is TRBV5-1 and J usage is TRBJ2-5, with 10 positions matching TRBD1. As DNA, the CDR3 is TGCGCCAGCAGCTCCGGCGCGACAGGGGGCGGCGAGACCCAGTACTTC. Protein: CASSSGATGGGETQYF.